This entry describes one T cell receptor beta chain. Antigen unknown. The record originates from a study of early T cells in non-severe SARS-CoV-2 infection. Study-wide background: With bulk RNA from unsorted whole blood as input, sequencing yielded unpaired chains. Study-wide results and caveats: Using VDJdb, the matching emphasized anti-spike CD8 responses while missing private and CD4 specificities.

Researchers attached unique molecular identifiers to individual cDNA molecules. TCRdb re-analysed the 5' RACE reads in MiXCR, keeping a single row per CDR3 protein. This table holds around 63,000 distinct CDR3 sequences, 9% to 10% found once. The CDR3 runs 17 residues. The germline V and J ends were trimmed by 9 bases and 0 bases, with 23 bases remaining between them. CDR1 and CDR2 from the germline V gene are MNHEY and SVGEGT. The chain couples TRBV6-2 or TRBV6-3 to TRBJ2-5; TRBD1 is a possible D gene (5 bases). The TCR was taken from an adult who was a healthcare worker with PCR-confirmed SARS-CoV-2 infection or an uninfected control (not recorded which). The sample here was whole blood, taken at baseline. The CDR3 nucleotides are TGTGCCAGTCGACAAACCACAGGATCCACGTACCAAGAGACCCAGTACTTC. It yields the protein CASRQTTGSTYQETQYF.